The text below deals with one TCR beta chain. No antigen is known for it. Using immunoSEQ multiplex PCR, the repertoire was profiled, and TCRdb retains in-frame clones only, with some absent. Altogether under 150,000 clones are present, roughly 95% being singletons, with the ten largest covering around 3.3%. The data originate from a study of graft-versus-host responses after intestinal transplantation. Overall study results and limits: Allografts from individuals with graft-donor T cell macrochimerism displayed high graft-versus-host to host-versus-graft clonal ratios.

The ends were cut back, 4 bases at V and 4 bases at J, with 14 bases in the middle. CDR3 length: 15 amino acids. The germline V gene encodes CDR1 SGHDT and CDR2 YYEEEE. This specimen consisted of unstimulated CD8+ T cells sorted from spleen or lymph node cells, obtained before intestinal transplant. The TCR sequence derives from a human donor who received an intestinal transplant. The gene calls are TRBV5-6 and TRBJ1-4; a weak D match, TRBD1 (5 bases). CDR3 sequence (DNA): TGTGCCAGCAGCCCAGCGGAGGGGAATAATGAAAAACTGTTTTTT. As protein: CASSPAEGNNEKLFF.